The rows below give T cell receptor beta chains drawn from one sample of a study of blood T cell repertoires in COVID-19. Some clones are missing from TCRdb's copy, which holds only in-frame ones; the method was immunoSEQ multiplex PCR. The profile covers around 270,000 clones, with 86% appearing a single time and 1.5% to 2% taken by the ten largest. The source material was peripheral blood. All receptors come from a man under 40 with active or convalescent COVID-19. CDR3s include the opening cysteine and the closing phenylalanine or tryptophan. A D gene is named only where the DNA matches it firmly. Clone size is not always given. Where it is, it says once, few, many or a class for expanded clones.

D gene	clone size	V gene	J gene	CDR3 DNA	CDR3 protein
TRBD1	NA	TRBV9	TRBJ1-6	TGTGCCAGCAGCGCTGAACAGGGGGCTGATTCACCCCTCCACTTT	CASSAEQGADSPLHF
TRBD1	once	TRBV18	TRBJ2-7	TGTGCCAGCTACTCCGGGACAGGGACTAACGAGCAGTACTTC	CASYSGTGTNEQYF
NA	once	TRBV23-1	TRBJ2-7	TGCGCCAGCAGTCAGGTCAGGGCGCGGGAGCAGTACTTC	CASSQVRAREQYF
NA	NA	TRBV5-4	TRBJ2-6	TGTGCCAGCCTGGAGGACCCTGGGGCCAACGTCCTGACTTTC	CASLEDPGANVLTF
TRBD2	NA	TRBV7-3	TRBJ2-3	TGTGCCAGCAGCTTAGCGGGGGGGAGCGATACGCAGTATTTT	CASSLAGGSDTQYF
TRBD1	NA	TRBV19	TRBJ1-2	TGTGCCAGTAGTCCCCAGGGGGACTATGGCTACACCTTC	CASSPQGDYGYTF
TRBD2	NA	TRBV7-2	TRBJ2-1	TGTGCCAGCAGCGAAAGCGGGGGCGCATACAATGAGCAGTTCTTC	CASSESGGAYNEQFF
TRBD2	once	TRBV20-1	TRBJ2-3	TGCAGTGCTAGTGGACTAGCGGGGGGAGTAAGAAATACGCAGTATTTT	CSASGLAGGVRNTQYF
TRBD2	NA	TRBV9	TRBJ2-5	TGTGCCAGCAGCAGACGTCGGGCGGGGGGGTTAGAGACCCAGTACTTC	CASSRRRAGGLETQYF
NA	NA	TRBV10-3	TRBJ1-1	TGTGCCATCAGGGGGGACATGAACACTGAAGCTTTCTTT	CAIRGDMNTEAFF